The 27 T cell receptor beta chains given below trace back to one sample, sequenced in a study of low-dose radiotherapy and immunotherapy resistance in tumors. cDNA synthesis used a TRAV/TRBV-specific primer set for both chains. TCR amplification ran 15 to 25 PCR cycles using constant-region and V-primer adapter primers. MiXCR was run by TCRdb on the reads, yielding one entry per CDR3 protein. The sample yields 59,000 or so distinct CDR3 sequences, around 27% seen once. Time point given: before trial treatment. This sample comprised PBMCs, obtained before treatment. All receptors come from a male donor with rectosigmoid adenocarcinoma.

This clonotype was recorded at least ten times. V and J are TRBV7-2 and TRBJ2-1; D remains unclear. Trimming removed 5 bases from V and 15 bases from J, with 23 bases in between. Germline-derived CDR1 and CDR2 are SGHTA and FQGNSA. The CDR3 runs to 14 residues. The CDR3 region is CASSAVLTTGARFF. As DNA, the CDR3 is TGTGCCAGCAGCGCCGTCCTAACTACCGGCGCGCGGTTCTTC.

There are many counts of this clonotype. The chain recombines TRBV29-1 with TRBJ2-7; D ambiguous. The CDR3 covers 13 residues. From germline, CDR1 is SQVTM and CDR2 ANQGSEA. Trimming removed 4 bases at V and 1 base at J, with 11 bases between. CDR3 in amino acids: CSVVSPGSYEQYF. The DNA of the CDR3 is TGCAGCGTTGTCTCACCTGGATCCTACGAGCAGTACTTC.

J is TRBJ2-7 and V is TRBV6-1, with 11 bases identical to TRBD1. CDR1 and CDR2 from the germline V gene are MNHNS and SASEGT. J lost 7 bases, V lost 1 base, and 6 bases had no gene match. CDR3 length: 15 residues. The chain's CDR3 is CASSEGGQGVWEQYF. In DNA, the CDR3 is TGTGCCAGCAGTGAAGGGGGACAGGGGGTATGGGAGCAGTACTTC.

Here the CDR3 reads CASSLARVHTEAFF. Written as DNA, the CDR3 is TGTGCCAGCAGCTTAGCCAGGGTACACACTGAAGCTTTCTTT. This chain joins TRBV7-2 and TRBJ1-1; D possibly corresponds to TRBD1 (5 bases). Per the germline V gene, CDR1 is SGHTA and CDR2 is FQGNSA. The V and J ends lost 0 bases and 3 bases respectively, with 8 bases between them. The CDR3 totals 14 residues.

This chain connects TRBV3-1 to TRBJ2-1; possible D gene TRBD2, 7 bases. V was shortened by 2 bases and J by 4 bases, with 15 bases between the two germline ends. The V gene's germline CDR1 is LGHDT and CDR2 YNNKEL (reference sequence). The CDR3 is 16 amino acids. CDR3 DNA: TGTGCCAGCAGCCAAACGGGGGGCTACATTTACAATGAGCAGTTCTTC. Amino acid sequence: CASSQTGGYIYNEQFF.

This clonotype was detected ten times or more. The V call is TRBV28, the J call TRBJ2-3; 14 bases line up with TRBD2. Unmatched junction bases numbered 10, after V lost 6 bases and J lost 2 bases. Germline loops: CDR1 MDHEN, CDR2 SYDVKM. CDR3 length: 18 amino acids. CDR3 amino acids: CASSPAGLAGGYTDTQYF. The CDR3 DNA is TGTGCCAGCAGCCCAGCCGGACTAGCGGGAGGCTACACAGATACGCAGTATTTT.

This clonotype was recorded many times. V is TRBV7-2 and J is TRBJ1-5; tentative D call: TRBD1 (6 bases). The germline V and J ends were trimmed by 2 bases and 3 bases, with 11 bases remaining between them. This CDR3 has 15 residues. Germline CDR1 SGHTA, CDR2 FQGNSA. CDR3 loop: CASSLNGQNNQPQHF. CDR3 nucleotide sequence: TGTGCCAGCAGCTTAAACGGACAGAACAATCAGCCCCAGCATTTT.

Ten or more counts support this clonotype. The rearrangement joins TRBV29-1 to TRBJ2-3; 11 bases match TRBD2. This CDR3 is 13 amino acids long. Germline values: CDR1 SQVTM, CDR2 ANQGSEA. With V trimmed by 6 bases and J by 6 bases, 5 bases remained unmatched. CDR3: CSVIAGGADTQYF. The CDR3, as DNA: TGCAGCGTCATAGCGGGAGGGGCCGATACGCAGTATTTT.

This clonotype came up many times. J is TRBJ2-5 and V is TRBV14; D remains ambiguous. Between the trimmed V and J ends, which lost 0 bases and 1 base, there was a span of 18 bases. This CDR3 is 18 amino acids long. Germline V gene sequence: CDR1 SGHDN, CDR2 FVKESK. The DNA for the CDR3 is TGTGCCAGCAGCCAAGATCGAAGGCACCGCCTGGGCCAAGAGACCCAGTACTTC. Its translation: CASSQDRRHRLGQETQYF.

This clonotype was seen at least ten times. CDR3 sequence (DNA): TGCGCCAGCAGCCAAGTGGCGGGGGGGCTACAAGAGACCCAGTACTTC. Its translation: CASSQVAGGLQETQYF. The genes are TRBV4-1 and TRBJ2-5; 9 bases line up with TRBD2. J lost 2 bases, V lost 1 base, and 5 bases had no gene match. This CDR3 region has 16 residues. CDR1 is MGHRA and CDR2 is YSYEKL in the germline V gene.

This clonotype occurred a few times. This chain joins TRBV7-2 and TRBJ1-2; D unresolved. Germline V gene sequence: CDR1 SGHTA, CDR2 FQGNSA. This CDR3 comprises 14 residues. The V and J ends lost 0 bases and 7 bases respectively, with 12 bases between them. CDR3 nucleotide sequence: TGTGCCAGCAGCTTAGCGGGTGGAATGGGTGGCTACACCTTC. This encodes CASSLAGGMGGYTF.

Only one count was recorded for this clonotype. V and J are TRBV7-2 and TRBJ2-2; tentatively, D is TRBD2 (5 bases). The V end lost 2 bases, the J end lost 5 bases, and 12 bases lay between the germline ends. This CDR3 region has 15 residues. Germline CDR1 and CDR2: SGHTA and FQGNSA. The CDR3 nucleotides are TGTGCCAGCAGCTTAAAGGGAGTAGCTACCGGGGAGCTGTTTTTT. This sequence encodes CASSLKGVATGELFF.

A note on this clonotype: It differs at one base from a far larger clone, so likely a read error. This sequence joins TRBV29-1 and TRBJ2-1; D is ambiguous. This CDR3 is 14 amino acids long. The germline V and J ends were trimmed by 4 bases and 10 bases, with 20 bases remaining between them. The germline V gene encodes CDR1 SQVTM and CDR2 ANQGSEA. The CDR3: CSVAKQWATYEQFF. CDR3 in DNA: TGCAGCGTTGCGAAACAGTGGGCGACCTACGAGCAGTTCTTC.

This clonotype was observed at least ten times. V usage is TRBV6-2 or TRBV6-3 and J usage is TRBJ2-1, with TRBD2 matching 10 bases. The germline gives CDR1 MNHEY, CDR2 SVGEGT. Losses at the gene ends were 2 bases for V and 7 bases for J; bases not matched to a gene: 11. The CDR3 is made up of 17 amino acids. CDR3 loop: CASSYDISSGSHNEQFF. Written as DNA, the CDR3 is TGTGCCAGCAGTTACGATATTTCTAGCGGGAGTCATAATGAGCAGTTCTTC.

Turning to this clonotype: This likely stems from a read error, as it lies one base from a far larger clone. The V gene is TRBV12-3 or TRBV12-4, the J gene TRBJ2-3, with D possibly being TRBD1 (5 bases). The CDR3 is made up of 14 amino acids. In DNA, the CDR3 is TGTGCCAGCATTTTAGACAGTTACACAGATACGCAGTATTTT. Residues: CASILDSYTDTQYF.

As concerns this clonotype: A far more abundant clone sits one base away, making this likely a read error. The rearrangement links TRBV20-1 to TRBJ2-1; D gene uncertain. This CDR3 contains 14 residues. Trimming shortened V by 2 bases and J by 10 bases, and 18 bases separated the two germline ends. Germline-derived CDR1 and CDR2 are DFQATT and SNEGSKA (reference sequence). CDR3 sequence: CSARPQASSYEQFF. The CDR3 bases are TGCAGTGCTAGACCTCAGGCCAGCTCCTACGAGCAGTTCTTC.

The V and J genes are TRBV28 and TRBJ1-2; 9 positions agree with TRBD1. V trimming: 7 bases; J trimming: 13 bases; junction bases outside the gene matches: 19. In germline, CDR1 is MDHEN, CDR2 SYDVKM. The CDR3 covers 15 residues. The CDR3 region is CASTRGGTGFSIGTF. The CDR3 DNA reads TGTGCCAGCACCCGGGGCGGGACAGGGTTTTCGATCGGCACCTTC.

V and J are TRBV27 and TRBJ1-5; D is uncertain. The germline V gene encodes CDR1 MNHEY and CDR2 SMNVEV (reference sequence). V shed 2 bases and J shed 1 base, with 9 bases lying between them. The CDR3 covers 15 residues. The CDR3 sequence: CASSLSQASNQPQHF. The CDR3, as DNA: TGTGCCAGCAGTTTAAGTCAGGCAAGCAATCAGCCCCAGCATTTT.

At least ten counts were recorded for this clonotype. This sequence joins TRBV7-2 and TRBJ2-1, with D unclear. V was pared by 0 bases and J by 0 bases, with 12 bases between. Germline V lookup: CDR1 SGHTA, CDR2 FQGNSA. This CDR3 is 17 amino acids long. Written as DNA, the CDR3 is TGTGCCAGCAGCTTAGCGAGGACGCAGCTCTCCTACAATGAGCAGTTCTTC. Amino acids: CASSLARTQLSYNEQFF.

In its sample, this clonotype was seen many times. The V call is TRBV12-3 or TRBV12-4, the J call TRBJ2-1, with 8 nucleotides matching TRBD1. V was clipped by 6 bases and J by 15 bases; unmatched bases: 7. The CDR3 contains 11 residues. CDR3 region: CASSLRGLWFF. The CDR3 coding sequence is TGTGCCAGCAGCCTCAGGGGGCTTTGGTTCTTC.

This clonotype was seen ten or more times. The V call is TRBV7-9, the J call TRBJ1-2; D unclear. Germline V gives CDR1 SEHNR, CDR2 FQNEAQ (reference sequence). V lost 6 bases and J lost 5, with 10 bases in between. The CDR3 is made up of 12 amino acids. CDR3 protein: CASRDAAYGYTF. CDR3 coding DNA: TGTGCCAGCAGGGACGCGGCGTATGGCTACACCTTC.

This clonotype occurred many times. V usage is TRBV18 and J usage is TRBJ1-5, with TRBD1 as a possible D gene (5 bases). Germline V gives CDR1 KGHSH, CDR2 LQKENI. V was cut by 9 bases and J by 0 bases, with 12 bases left in between. This CDR3 comprises 14 residues. The CDR3 bases are TGTGCCAGTTCCGGGGGGGATAGCAATCAGCCCCAGCATTTT. Protein sequence: CASSGGDSNQPQHF.

This clonotype was detected many times. The chain joins TRBV7-8 to TRBJ1-5, with D possibly matching TRBD1 (5 bases). The ends were cut back, 2 bases at V and 5 bases at J, with 16 bases in the middle. The CDR3 is 16 amino acids. Looked up from germline, CDR1 is SGHVS and CDR2 is FQNEAQ. CDR3 protein: CASSLHGLQGDQPQHF. The DNA for the CDR3 is TGTGCCAGCAGCTTACACGGCCTCCAGGGCGATCAGCCCCAGCATTTT.

This clonotype appeared many times. The chain couples TRBV18 to TRBJ1-4, with D maybe TRBD1 (5 bases). The germline V gene has CDR1 KGHSH and CDR2 LQKENI. V shed 4 bases and J shed 3 bases, with 15 bases lying between them. The CDR3 sequence is 16 residues long. The CDR3 bases are TGTGCCAGCTCACTACAGGTGGGCCACTCTAATGAAAAACTGTTTTTT. Translation gives CASSLQVGHSNEKLFF.

This clonotype was observed many times. The chain is built from TRBV6-5 and TRBJ1-6; 8 bases line up with TRBD1. Germline lookup yields CDR1 MNHEY and CDR2 SVGAGI. Trimming at V came to 6 bases and at J to 0 bases, leaving 4 bases not matched to a gene. This CDR3 comprises 16 residues. CDR3 loop: CASRRTGSSYNSPLHF. The CDR3, as DNA: TGTGCCAGCAGGCGGACAGGGAGCTCCTATAATTCACCCCTCCACTTT.

This clonotype has only a few counts. This likely reflects a read error, since a far larger clone is one base away. The chain's CDR3 is CASSKQETQYF. The CDR3 bases are TGTGCCAGCAGTAAACAAGAGACCCAGTACTTC. V usage is TRBV6-1 and J usage is TRBJ2-5; D uncertain. The V and J ends lost 5 bases and 2 bases respectively, with 3 bases between them. CDR1 and CDR2 from the germline V gene are MNHNS and SASEGT. The CDR3 is 11 residues long.

This clonotype was picked up many times. V and J are TRBV11-2 and TRBJ1-4, with 7 bases matching TRBD1. This CDR3 spans 15 amino acids. Losses at the gene ends were 5 bases for V and 5 bases for J; bases not matched to a gene: 8. Germline V CDR1 and CDR2: SGHAT, FQNNGV. CDR3 sequence reads: CASSKTGQANEKLFF. The CDR3 DNA reads as TGTGCCAGCAGCAAAACCGGACAGGCGAATGAAAAACTGTTTTTT.